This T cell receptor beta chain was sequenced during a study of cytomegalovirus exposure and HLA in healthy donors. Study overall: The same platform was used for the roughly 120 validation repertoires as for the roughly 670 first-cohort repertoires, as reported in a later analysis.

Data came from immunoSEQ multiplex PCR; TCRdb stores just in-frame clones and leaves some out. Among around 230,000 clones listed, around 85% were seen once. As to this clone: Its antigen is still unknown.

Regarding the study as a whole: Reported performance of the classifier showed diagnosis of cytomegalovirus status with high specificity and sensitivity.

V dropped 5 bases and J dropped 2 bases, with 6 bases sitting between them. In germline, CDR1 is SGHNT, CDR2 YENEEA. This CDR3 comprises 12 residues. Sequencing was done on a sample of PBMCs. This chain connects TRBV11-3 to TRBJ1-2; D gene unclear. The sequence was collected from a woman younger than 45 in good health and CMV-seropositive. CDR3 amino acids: CASSRENYGYTF. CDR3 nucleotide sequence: TGTGCCAGCAGCCGGGAAAACTATGGCTACACCTTC.